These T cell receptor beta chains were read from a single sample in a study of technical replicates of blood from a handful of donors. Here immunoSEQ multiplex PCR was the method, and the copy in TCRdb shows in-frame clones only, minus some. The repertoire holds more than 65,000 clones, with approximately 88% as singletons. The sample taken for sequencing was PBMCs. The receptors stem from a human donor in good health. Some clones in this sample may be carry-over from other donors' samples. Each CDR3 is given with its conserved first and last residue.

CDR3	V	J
CASSLMRDNEQFF	TRBV11-2	TRBJ2-1
CASSQGQGSGTGELFF	TRBV4-2	TRBJ2-2
CASSRSRGAGNTIYF	TRBV2	TRBJ1-3
CASSSSGGARTDTQYF	TRBV7-2	TRBJ2-3
CASSREGMNTEAFF	TRBV9	TRBJ1-1
CASSQTGTYNEQFF	TRBV2	TRBJ2-1
CASSVDAWTSGQRGTYNEQFF	TRBV9	TRBJ2-1
CASSPGLAPNEQFF	TRBV19	TRBJ2-1
CASSPYSGINSYEQYF	TRBV18	TRBJ2-7
CASSLGGSRYNEQFF	TRBV7-2	TRBJ2-1
CASSLLAVNTGELFF	TRBV7-6	TRBJ2-2
CASSPRDRVAGELFF	TRBV4-2	TRBJ2-2
CASSLEAGGLNEQFF	TRBV7-3	TRBJ2-1
CASSPSGTGFYGYTF	TRBV6-1	TRBJ1-2
CASSQEPGLNSYEQYF	TRBV4-1	TRBJ2-7
CASSGTSDTTGELFF	TRBV9	TRBJ2-2
CASSLPRGKETQYF	TRBV5-6	TRBJ2-5
CASSFAATGTGYGYTF	TRBV5-5	TRBJ1-2
CASSLVQGIGETQYF	TRBV5-6	TRBJ2-5
CASSLGHLGQGWYEQYF	TRBV5-6	TRBJ2-7